Sequencing of this TCR beta chain was carried out in a study of cytomegalovirus exposure and HLA in healthy donors. Findings of the study overall: Looking again later, the authors saw that most CMV-associated TCR beta chains seemed HLA-restricted.

The CDR3 has 15 residues. The trim removed 6 bases at V and 10 bases at J, leaving 12 bases unmatched. CDR1 MNHEY and CDR2 SVGAGI come from the germline V gene. This PCR relied on a set of 60 Vbeta primers and 13 Jbeta primers. Per the study methods: Later work found 65 million to 85 million unique TCR beta chains, with 9 million to 13 million shared. Profiling relied on immunoSEQ multiplex PCR, and the TCRdb table lists in-frame clones only, not all of them. V and J calls and clone size follow that table, whereas D and trimming were derived from the DNA. The sample lists about 170,000 clones, around 85% occurring once. Of note for this clone: Its antigen is unknown.

The rearrangement uses TRBV6-5 and TRBJ1-6; 7 bases are a match to TRBD1. The material sequenced was PBMCs. This TCR derives from a male donor in good health and CMV-seronegative. The CDR3 DNA is TGTGCCAGCAGCCCCTCACAGGGGAGGAAATCACCCCTCCACTTT. The encoded protein is CASSPSQGRKSPLHF.